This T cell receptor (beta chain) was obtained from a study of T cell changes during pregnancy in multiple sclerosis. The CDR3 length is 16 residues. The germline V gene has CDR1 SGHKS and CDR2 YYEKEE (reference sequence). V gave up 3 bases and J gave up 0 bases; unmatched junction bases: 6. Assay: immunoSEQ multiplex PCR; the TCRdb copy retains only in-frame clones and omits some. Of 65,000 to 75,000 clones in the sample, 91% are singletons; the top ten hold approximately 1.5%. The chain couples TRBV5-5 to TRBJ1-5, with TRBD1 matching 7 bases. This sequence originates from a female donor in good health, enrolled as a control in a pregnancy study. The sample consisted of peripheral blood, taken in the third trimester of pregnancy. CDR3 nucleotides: TGTGCCAGCAGCTCGTGGACAGGAAATAGCAATCAGCCCCAGCATTTT. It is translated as CASSSWTGNSNQPQHF.